The 13 T cell receptor beta chains reported below all come from one sample, sequenced in a study of control samples from healthy donors and cancer patients. Sequenced by immunoSEQ multiplex PCR; TCRdb stores in-frame clones only, minus some. In the table there are 100,000 to 120,000 clones, about 80% of which are singletons. The sequencing sample was made of blood. The receptors shown here come from a woman aged 45 to 65 in good health.

This chain links TRBV4-3 with TRBJ2-1, with D maybe TRBD2 (6 bases). The CDR3 sequence is 15 residues long. The germline V gene has CDR1 LGHNA and CDR2 YSLEER. V lost 0 bases to trimming and J lost 7 bases, with 13 bases between them. The CDR3 DNA sequence: TGCGCCAGCAGCCAAGATGGAGGGGCCAGGAATGAGCAGTTCTTC. Its protein is CASSQDGGARNEQFF.

J is TRBJ1-2 and V is TRBV4-3; D is possibly TRBD1 (5 bases). Germline V gene sequence: CDR1 LGHNA, CDR2 YSLEER. This CDR3 is built from 16 residues. The V end was cut by 0 bases, the J end by 1 base, with 12 bases between. For the CDR3, the DNA is TGCGCCAGCAGCCAAGAATCGGGACCGAGTAACTATGGCTACACCTTC. Its protein is CASSQESGPSNYGYTF.

J is TRBJ1-2 and V is TRBV29-1; 7 bases are shared with TRBD1. V dropped 5 bases and J dropped 8; count of bases not matched to a gene: 5. CDR1 is SQVTM, CDR2 ANQGSEA, per germline. The CDR3 has 11 residues. Written as DNA, the CDR3 is TGCAGCGTTAGGACAGGTCTAGGCTACACCTTC. Its translation is CSVRTGLGYTF.

This clone occurred once. V and J are TRBV19 and TRBJ2-3; 9 bases are shared with TRBD2. After removal of 4 bases from V and 1 base from J, the junction contained 3 bases not matched to a gene. This CDR3 has 15 amino acids. Germline V lookup: CDR1 LNHDA, CDR2 SQIVND (reference sequence). CDR3 nucleotides: TGTGCCAGTAGTACGGCGGGGGGGGGCACAGATACGCAGTATTTT. Its protein is CASSTAGGGTDTQYF.

The chain employs TRBV6-1 and TRBJ1-4; D remains ambiguous. Germline values: CDR1 MNHNS, CDR2 SASEGT. V lost 2 bases and J 0 bases, leaving 16 bases between the germline ends. This CDR3 is built from 18 residues. The CDR3 region is CASSELVGRRATNEKLFF. The CDR3, as DNA: TGTGCCAGCAGTGAATTAGTAGGCAGGAGAGCAACTAATGAAAAACTGTTTTTT.

V gene TRBV7-3 combines with J gene TRBJ2-3; 9 bases agree with TRBD1. Germline CDR1 reads SGHTA; CDR2 reads FQGTGA. J gave up 6 bases and V 2 bases, and 3 bases lay outside the gene matches. CDR3 length: 14 amino acids. The CDR3 DNA is TGTGCCAGCAGCTTAGTACAGGGGGCTGATACGCAGTATTTT. Encoded protein: CASSLVQGADTQYF.

The chain carries TRBV18 and TRBJ2-2, with 7 nucleotides matching TRBD1. CDR1 is KGHSH and CDR2 is LQKENI in the germline V gene. J lost 4 bases, V lost 3 bases, and 2 bases had no gene match. The CDR3 covers 14 residues. CDR3 bases: TGTGCCAGCTCACCTGACAGGGCCACCGGGGAGCTGTTTTTT. Residues: CASSPDRATGELFF.

V is TRBV7-8 and J is TRBJ2-7; D may be TRBD2 (6 bases). The CDR3 is 14 residues long. Trimming removed 8 bases at V and 3 bases at J, with 17 bases between. Germline CDR1 is SGHVS and CDR2 is FQNEAQ. The CDR3 sequence: CASVPFQGGYEQYF. The CDR3 DNA sequence: TGTGCCAGCGTCCCGTTTCAGGGAGGCTACGAGCAGTACTTC.

The rearrangement uses TRBV14 and TRBJ2-3, with D perhaps assigned TRBD1 or TRBD2 (5 bases each). This CDR3 region has 13 residues. V was pared by 1 base and J by 8 bases, with 10 bases between. Per germline, CDR1 SGHDN and CDR2 FVKESK. The CDR3 DNA sequence: TGTGCCAGCAGCCAAGTGGGACGGGGTACGCAGTATTTT. Amino acid sequence: CASSQVGRGTQYF. The full variable domain, its missing parts supplied by reference TRBV14 and TRBJ2-3, is EAGVTQFPSHSVIEKGQTVTLRCDPISGHDNLYWYRRVMGKEIKFLLHFVKESKQDESGMPNNRFLAERTGGTYSTLKVQPAELEDSGVYFCASSQVGRGTQYFGPGTRLTVL.

The chain couples TRBV7-8 to TRBJ1-5; D perhaps matches TRBD1 (6 bases). This CDR3 region has 16 residues. Trimming left V 5 bases short and J 3 bases short, with 17 bases between. Germline V gene data show CDR1 as SGHVS and CDR2 as FQNEAQ. As DNA, the CDR3 is TGTGCCAGCAGCCCTACCCAGGGGCAGGACAATCAGCCCCAGCATTTT. Translation gives CASSPTQGQDNQPQHF.

The chain couples TRBV10-1 to TRBJ2-5; tentative D call: TRBD1 (5 bases). The CDR3 is 15 residues long. Germline loops: CDR1 WNHNN, CDR2 SYGVQD (reference sequence). The germline V and J ends were trimmed by 2 bases and 2 bases, with 12 bases remaining between them. CDR3 coding DNA: TGCGCCAGCAGTGAGAACGGACAAAAGCAAGAGACCCAGTACTTC. Its translation is CASSENGQKQETQYF.

This chain uses TRBV28 with TRBJ1-5; 9 bases align to TRBD1. The CDR3 has 16 amino acids. Trimming at V came to 3 bases and at J to 3 bases, leaving 6 bases not matched to a gene. Germline V CDR1 and CDR2: MDHEN, SYDVKM. The CDR3 nucleotides are TGTGCCAGCAGTTTCGAACAGGGGGCTTTCAATCAGCCCCAGCATTTT. This gives the protein CASSFEQGAFNQPQHF.

This clone showed up just a few times. This rearrangement joins TRBV11-3 to TRBJ2-3; tentative D call: TRBD2 (6 bases). CDR1 is SGHNT, CDR2 YENEEA, per germline. CDR3 length: 15 residues. V was clipped by 4 bases and J by 8 bases, with 19 bases between them. The CDR3 DNA sequence: TGTGCCAGCAGCTCATCGGGACTCCCCGAAGGTACGCAGTATTTT. Protein product: CASSSSGLPEGTQYF.